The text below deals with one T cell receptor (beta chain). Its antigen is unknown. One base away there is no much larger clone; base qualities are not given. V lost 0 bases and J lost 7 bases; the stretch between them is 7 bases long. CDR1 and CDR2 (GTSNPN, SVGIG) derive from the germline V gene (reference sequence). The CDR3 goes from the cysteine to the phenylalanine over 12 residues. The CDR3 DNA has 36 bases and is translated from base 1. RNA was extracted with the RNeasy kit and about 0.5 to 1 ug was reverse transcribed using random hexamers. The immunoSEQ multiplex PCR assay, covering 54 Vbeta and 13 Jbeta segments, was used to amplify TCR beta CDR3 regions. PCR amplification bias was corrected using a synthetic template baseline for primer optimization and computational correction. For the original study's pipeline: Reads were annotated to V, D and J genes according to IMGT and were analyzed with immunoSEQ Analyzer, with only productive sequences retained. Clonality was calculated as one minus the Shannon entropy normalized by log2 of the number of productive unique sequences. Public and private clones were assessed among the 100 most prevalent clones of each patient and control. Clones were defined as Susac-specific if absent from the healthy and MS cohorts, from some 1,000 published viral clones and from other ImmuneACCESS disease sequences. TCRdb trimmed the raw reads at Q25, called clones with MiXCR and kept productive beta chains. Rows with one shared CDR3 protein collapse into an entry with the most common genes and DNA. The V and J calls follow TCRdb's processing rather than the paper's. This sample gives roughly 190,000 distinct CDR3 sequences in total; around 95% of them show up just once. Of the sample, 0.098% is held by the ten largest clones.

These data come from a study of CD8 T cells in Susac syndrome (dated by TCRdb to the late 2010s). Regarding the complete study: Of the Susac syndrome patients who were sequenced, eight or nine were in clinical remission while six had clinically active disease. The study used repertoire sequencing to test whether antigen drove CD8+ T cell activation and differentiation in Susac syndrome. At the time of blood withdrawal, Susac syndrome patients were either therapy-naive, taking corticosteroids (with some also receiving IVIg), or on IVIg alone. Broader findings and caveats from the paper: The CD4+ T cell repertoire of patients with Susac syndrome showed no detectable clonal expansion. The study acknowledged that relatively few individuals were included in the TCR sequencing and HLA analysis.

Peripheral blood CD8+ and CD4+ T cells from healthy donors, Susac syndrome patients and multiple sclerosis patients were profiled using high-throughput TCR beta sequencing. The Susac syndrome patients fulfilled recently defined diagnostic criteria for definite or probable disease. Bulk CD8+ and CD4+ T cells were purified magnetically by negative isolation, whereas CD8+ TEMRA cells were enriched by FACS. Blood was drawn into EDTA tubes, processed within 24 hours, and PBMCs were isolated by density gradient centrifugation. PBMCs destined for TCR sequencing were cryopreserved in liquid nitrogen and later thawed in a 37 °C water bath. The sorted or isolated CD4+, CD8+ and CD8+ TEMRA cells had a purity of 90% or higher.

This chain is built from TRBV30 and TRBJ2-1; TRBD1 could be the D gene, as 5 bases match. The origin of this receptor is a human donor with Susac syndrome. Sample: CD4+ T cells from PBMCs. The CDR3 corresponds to CAWSVQENEQFF. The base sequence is TGTGCCTGGAGTGTACAGGAGAATGAGCAGTTCTTC. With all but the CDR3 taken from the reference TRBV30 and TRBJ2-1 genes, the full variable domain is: SQTIHQWPATLVQPVGSPLSLECTVEGTSNPNLYWYRQAAGRGLQLLFYSVGIGQISSEVPQNLSASRPQDRQFILSSKKLLLSDSGFYLCAWSVQENEQFFGPGTRLTVL.